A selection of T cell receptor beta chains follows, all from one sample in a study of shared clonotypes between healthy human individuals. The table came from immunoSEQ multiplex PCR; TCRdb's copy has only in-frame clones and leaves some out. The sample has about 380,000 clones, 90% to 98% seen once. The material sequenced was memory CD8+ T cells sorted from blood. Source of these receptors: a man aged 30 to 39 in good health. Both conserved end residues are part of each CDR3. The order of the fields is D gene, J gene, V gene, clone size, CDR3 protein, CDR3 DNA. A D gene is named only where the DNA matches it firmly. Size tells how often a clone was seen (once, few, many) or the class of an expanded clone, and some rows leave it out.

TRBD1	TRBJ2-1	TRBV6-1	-	CASRATGGVVNEQFF	TGTGCCAGCAGGGCCACAGGGGGCGTAGTCAATGAGCAGTTCTTC
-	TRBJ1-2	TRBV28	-	CASSLSPYGYTF	TGTGCCAGCAGTTTATCACCCTATGGCTACACCTTC
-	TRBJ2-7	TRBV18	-	CASSPSFSLLEEQYF	TGTGCCAGCTCACCGTCCTTTTCCCTCCTAGAAGAGCAGTACTTC
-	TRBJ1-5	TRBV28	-	CASSFPIGRSSNQPQHF	TGTGCCAGCAGTTTCCCGATTGGACGGAGTAGCAATCAGCCCCAGCATTTT
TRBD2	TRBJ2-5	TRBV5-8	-	CASSLGLAGQETQYF	TGTGCCAGCAGCTTGGGGTTAGCGGGCCAAGAGACCCAGTACTTC
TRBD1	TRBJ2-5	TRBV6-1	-	CASSVGQGARETQYF	TGTGCCAGCAGTGTCGGACAGGGGGCAAGAGAGACCCAGTACTTC
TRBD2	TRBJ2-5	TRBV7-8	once	CASRPLAAYQETQYF	TGTGCCAGCAGGCCACTAGCGGCTTACCAAGAGACCCAGTACTTC
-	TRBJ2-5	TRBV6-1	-	CASSEALGSQETQYF	TGTGCCAGCAGTGAAGCGCTGGGCAGTCAAGAGACCCAGTACTTC
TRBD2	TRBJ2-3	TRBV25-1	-	CASRLAGGPDTQYF	TGTGCCAGCAGGTTAGCGGGAGGCCCAGATACGCAGTATTTT
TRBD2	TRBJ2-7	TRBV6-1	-	CASSETGLPPYEQYF	TGTGCCAGCAGTGAAACGGGACTACCCCCCTACGAGCAGTACTTC
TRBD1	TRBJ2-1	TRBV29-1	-	CSVERGPRQTEQFF	TGCAGCGTTGAGAGGGGGCCTCGACAGACCGAGCAGTTCTTC
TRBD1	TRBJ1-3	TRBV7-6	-	CASSLFSGTGDLSSGNTIYF	TGTGCCAGCAGCTTATTTTCCGGGACAGGGGACTTGAGCTCTGGAAACACCATATATTTT
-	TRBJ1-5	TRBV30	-	CAWSRTAGQPQHF	TGTGCCTGGAGTCGGACAGCGGGACAGCCCCAGCATTTT
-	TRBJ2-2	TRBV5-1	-	CASSPETSAVGELFF	TGCGCCAGCAGCCCTGAGACTAGTGCTGTGGGGGAGCTGTTTTTT
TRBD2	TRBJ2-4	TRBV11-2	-	CASSFHRLAGGPRGDIQYF	TGTGCCAGCAGCTTCCACCGACTAGCGGGAGGGCCGAGGGGTGACATTCAGTACTTC
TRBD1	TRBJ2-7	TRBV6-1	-	CASSPRDRGRHEQYF	TGTGCCAGCAGTCCGAGGGACAGGGGGCGCCACGAGCAGTACTTC
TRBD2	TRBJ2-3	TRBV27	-	CASSPRTSGSPWEYF	TGTGCCAGCAGTCCCCGGACTAGCGGGAGCCCTTGGGAGTATTTT